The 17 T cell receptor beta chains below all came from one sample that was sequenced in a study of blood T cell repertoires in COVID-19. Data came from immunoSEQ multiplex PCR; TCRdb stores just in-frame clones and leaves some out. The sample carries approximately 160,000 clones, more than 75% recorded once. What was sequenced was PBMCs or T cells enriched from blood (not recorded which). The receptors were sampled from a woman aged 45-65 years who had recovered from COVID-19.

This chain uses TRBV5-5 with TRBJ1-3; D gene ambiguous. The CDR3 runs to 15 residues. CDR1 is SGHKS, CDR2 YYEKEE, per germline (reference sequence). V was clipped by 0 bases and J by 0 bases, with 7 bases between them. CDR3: CASSLAQVSGNTIYF. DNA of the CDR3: TGTGCCAGCAGCTTGGCCCAGGTCTCTGGAAACACCATATATTTT.

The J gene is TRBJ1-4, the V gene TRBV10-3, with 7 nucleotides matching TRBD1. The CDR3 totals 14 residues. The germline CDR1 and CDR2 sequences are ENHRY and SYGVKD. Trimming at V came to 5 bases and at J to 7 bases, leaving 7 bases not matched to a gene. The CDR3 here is CAISPDPGGEKLFF. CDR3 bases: TGTGCCATCAGTCCCGATCCAGGGGGTGAAAAACTGTTTTTT.

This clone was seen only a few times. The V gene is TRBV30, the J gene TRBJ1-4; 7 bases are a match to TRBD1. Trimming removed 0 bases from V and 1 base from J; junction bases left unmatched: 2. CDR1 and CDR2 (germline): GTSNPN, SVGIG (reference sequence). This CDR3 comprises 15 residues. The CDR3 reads CAWSVYRGTNEKLFF. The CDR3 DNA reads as TGTGCCTGGAGTGTTTACAGGGGAACTAATGAAAAACTGTTTTTT.

DNA for the CDR3: TGTGCCAGCAGCTTAGATCGACATGGGGGGGAAGAGCAGTTCTTC. This sequence encodes CASSLDRHGGEEQFF. The rearrangement links TRBV13 to TRBJ2-1; 7 bases match TRBD2. After removal of 1 base from V and 10 bases from J, the junction contained 10 bases not matched to a gene. Germline-derived CDR1 and CDR2 are PRHDT and FYEKMQ (reference sequence). The CDR3 is 15 amino acids.

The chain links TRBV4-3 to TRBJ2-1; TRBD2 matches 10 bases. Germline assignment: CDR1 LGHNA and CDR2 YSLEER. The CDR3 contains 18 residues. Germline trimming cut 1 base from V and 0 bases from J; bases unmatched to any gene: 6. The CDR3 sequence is CASSQGTSGISSYNEQFF. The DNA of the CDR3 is TGCGCCAGCAGCCAAGGTACTAGCGGGATAAGCTCCTACAATGAGCAGTTCTTC.

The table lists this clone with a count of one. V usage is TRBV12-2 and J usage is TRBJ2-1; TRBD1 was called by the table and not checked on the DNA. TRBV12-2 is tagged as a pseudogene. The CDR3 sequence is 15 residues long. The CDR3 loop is CASRLLWASYNEQFF. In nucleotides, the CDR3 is TGTGCAAGTCGCTTATTGTGGGCCTCCTACAATGAGCAGTTCTTC.

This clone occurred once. As DNA, the CDR3 is TGTGCCAGCAGCTTGGGAGGACTAGCGGGGCTCACCGGGGAGCTGTTTTTT. Translation: CASSLGGLAGLTGELFF. V is TRBV5-4 and J is TRBJ2-2; TRBD2 aligns across 12 bases. Trimming removed 0 bases from V and 4 bases from J; junction bases left unmatched: 4. CDR1 and CDR2 (germline): SGHNT, YYREEE (reference sequence). This CDR3 is built from 17 residues.

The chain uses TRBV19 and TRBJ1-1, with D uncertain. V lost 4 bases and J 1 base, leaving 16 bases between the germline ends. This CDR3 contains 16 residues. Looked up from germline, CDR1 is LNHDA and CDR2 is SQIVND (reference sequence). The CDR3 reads CASSRPGSTSNTEAFF. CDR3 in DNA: TGTGCCAGTAGTAGGCCAGGCTCCACTTCGAACACTGAAGCTTTCTTT.

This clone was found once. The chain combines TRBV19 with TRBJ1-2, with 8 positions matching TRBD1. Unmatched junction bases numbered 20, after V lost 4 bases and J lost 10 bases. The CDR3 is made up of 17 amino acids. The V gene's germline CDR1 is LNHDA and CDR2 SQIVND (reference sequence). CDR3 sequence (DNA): TGTGCCAGTAGTACGCAAAGGGCAGGGACAGGTGGATTCGACTACACCTTC. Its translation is CASSTQRAGTGGFDYTF.

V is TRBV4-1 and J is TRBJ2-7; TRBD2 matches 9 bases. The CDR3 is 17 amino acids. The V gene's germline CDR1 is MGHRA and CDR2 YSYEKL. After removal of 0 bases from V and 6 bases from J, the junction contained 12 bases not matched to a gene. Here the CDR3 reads CASSQEGSGRPRGEQYF. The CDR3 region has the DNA TGCGCCAGCAGCCAAGAGGGTAGCGGGAGACCCAGGGGCGAGCAGTACTTC.

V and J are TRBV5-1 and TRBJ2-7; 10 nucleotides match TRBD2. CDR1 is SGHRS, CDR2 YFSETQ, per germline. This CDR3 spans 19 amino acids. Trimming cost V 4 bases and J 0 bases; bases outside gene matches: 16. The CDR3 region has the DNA TGCGCCAGCAGCCTAGCGGGGGATCTCCTTAAAGGCGTCTCCTACGAGCAGTACTTC. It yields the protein CASSLAGDLLKGVSYEQYF.

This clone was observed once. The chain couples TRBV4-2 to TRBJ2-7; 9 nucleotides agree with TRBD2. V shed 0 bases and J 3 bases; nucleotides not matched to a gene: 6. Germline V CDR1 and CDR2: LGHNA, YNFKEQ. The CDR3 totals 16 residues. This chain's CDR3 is CASSQDPAGGGYEQYF. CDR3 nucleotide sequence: TGTGCCAGCAGCCAAGATCCAGCGGGAGGTGGCTACGAGCAGTACTTC.

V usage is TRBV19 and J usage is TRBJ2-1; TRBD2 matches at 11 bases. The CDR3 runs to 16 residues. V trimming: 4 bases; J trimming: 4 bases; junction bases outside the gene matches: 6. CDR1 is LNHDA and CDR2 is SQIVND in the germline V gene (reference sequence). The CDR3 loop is CASSTYGTSGYNEQFF. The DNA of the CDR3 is TGTGCCAGTAGTACCTATGGGACTAGCGGTTACAATGAGCAGTTCTTC.

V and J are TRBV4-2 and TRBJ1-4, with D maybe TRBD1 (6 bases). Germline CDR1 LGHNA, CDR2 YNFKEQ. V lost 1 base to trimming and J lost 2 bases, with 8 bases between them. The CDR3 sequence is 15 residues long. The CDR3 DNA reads TGTGCCAGCAGCCAAGGGGGGCAGACTAATGAAAAACTGTTTTTT. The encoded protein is CASSQGGQTNEKLFF.

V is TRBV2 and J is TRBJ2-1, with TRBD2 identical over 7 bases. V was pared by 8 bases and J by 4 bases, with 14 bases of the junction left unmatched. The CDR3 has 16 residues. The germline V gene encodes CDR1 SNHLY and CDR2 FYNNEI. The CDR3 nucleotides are TGTGCCAGCTCCTTGGAGGGCTCTAGCGGTTACAATGAGCAGTTCTTC. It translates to CASSLEGSSGYNEQFF.

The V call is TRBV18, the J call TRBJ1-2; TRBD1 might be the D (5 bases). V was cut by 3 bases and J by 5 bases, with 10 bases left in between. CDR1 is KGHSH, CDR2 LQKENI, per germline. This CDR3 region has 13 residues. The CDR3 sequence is CASSPQGEYGYTF. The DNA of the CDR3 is TGTGCCAGCTCACCTCAAGGGGAATATGGCTACACCTTC.

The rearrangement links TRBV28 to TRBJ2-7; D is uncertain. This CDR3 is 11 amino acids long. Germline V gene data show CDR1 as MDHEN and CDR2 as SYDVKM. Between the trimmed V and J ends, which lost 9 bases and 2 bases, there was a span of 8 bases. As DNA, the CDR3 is TGTGCCAGTAATACTGCCTACGAGCAGTACTTC. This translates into CASNTAYEQYF.